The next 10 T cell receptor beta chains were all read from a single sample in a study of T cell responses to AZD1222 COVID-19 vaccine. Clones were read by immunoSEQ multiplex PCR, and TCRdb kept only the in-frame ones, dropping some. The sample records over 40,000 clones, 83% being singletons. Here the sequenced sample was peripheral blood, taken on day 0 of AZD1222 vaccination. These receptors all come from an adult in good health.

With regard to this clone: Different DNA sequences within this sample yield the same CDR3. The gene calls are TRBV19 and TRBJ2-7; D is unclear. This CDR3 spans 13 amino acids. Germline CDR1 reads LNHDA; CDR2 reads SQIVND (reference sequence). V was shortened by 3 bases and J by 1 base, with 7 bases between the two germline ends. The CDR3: CASSITNSYEQYF. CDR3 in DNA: TGTGCCAGTAGTATTACAAATTCCTACGAGCAGTACTTC.

CDR3 sequence: CASSRTGVNTEAFF. The CDR3, as DNA: TGTGCCAGCAGTCGGACAGGGGTGAACACTGAAGCTTTCTTT. The chain carries TRBV6-5 and TRBJ1-1; 9 bases align to TRBD1. Germline V gene data show CDR1 as MNHEY and CDR2 as SVGAGI. The CDR3 is 14 residues long. V was pared by 5 bases and J by 0 bases, with 1 base of the junction left unmatched.

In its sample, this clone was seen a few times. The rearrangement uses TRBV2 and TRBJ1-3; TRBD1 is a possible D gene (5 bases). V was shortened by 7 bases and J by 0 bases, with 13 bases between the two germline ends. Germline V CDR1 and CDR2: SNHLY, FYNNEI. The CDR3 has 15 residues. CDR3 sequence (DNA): TGTGCCAGCAACCCCCGGGGCAACTCTGGAAACACCATATATTTT. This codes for CASNPRGNSGNTIYF.

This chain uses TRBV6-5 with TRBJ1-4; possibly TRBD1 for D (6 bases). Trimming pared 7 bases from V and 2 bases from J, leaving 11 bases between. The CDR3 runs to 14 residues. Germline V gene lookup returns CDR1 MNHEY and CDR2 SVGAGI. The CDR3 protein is CASNKGGTNEKLFF. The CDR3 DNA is TGTGCCAGCAACAAAGGGGGGACTAATGAAAAACTGTTTTTT.

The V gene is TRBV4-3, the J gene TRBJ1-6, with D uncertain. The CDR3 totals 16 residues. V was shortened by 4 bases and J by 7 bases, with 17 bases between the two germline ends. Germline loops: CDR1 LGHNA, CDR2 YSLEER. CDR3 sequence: CASSRIKGPLNSPLHF. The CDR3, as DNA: TGCGCCAGCAGCCGGATAAAAGGGCCGCTAAATTCACCCCTCCACTTT.

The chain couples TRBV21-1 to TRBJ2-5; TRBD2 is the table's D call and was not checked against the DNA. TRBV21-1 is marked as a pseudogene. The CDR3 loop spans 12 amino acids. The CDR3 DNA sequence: TGTGCCAGCGGGGGGGGCCAAGAGACCCAGTACTTC. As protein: CASGGGQETQYF.

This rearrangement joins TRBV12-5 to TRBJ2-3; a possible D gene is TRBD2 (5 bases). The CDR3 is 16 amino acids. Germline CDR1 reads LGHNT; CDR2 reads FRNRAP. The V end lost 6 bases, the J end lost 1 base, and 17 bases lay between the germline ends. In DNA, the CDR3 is TGTGCTAGTGGCCAGTCCGGGAACCCCGGCACAGATACGCAGTATTTT. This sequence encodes CASGQSGNPGTDTQYF.

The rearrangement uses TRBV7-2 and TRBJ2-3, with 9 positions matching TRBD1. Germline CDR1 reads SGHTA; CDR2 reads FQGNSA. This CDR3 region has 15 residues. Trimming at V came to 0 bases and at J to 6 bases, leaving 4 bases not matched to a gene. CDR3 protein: CASSLATGGSDTQYF. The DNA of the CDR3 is TGTGCCAGCAGCTTAGCAACAGGGGGCTCGGATACGCAGTATTTT. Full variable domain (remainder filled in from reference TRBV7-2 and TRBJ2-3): GAGVSQSPSNKVTEKGKDVELRCDPISGHTALYWYRQSLGQGLEFLIYFQGNSAPDKSGLPSDRFSAERTGGSVSTLTIQRTQQEDSAVYLCASSLATGGSDTQYFGPGTRLTVL.

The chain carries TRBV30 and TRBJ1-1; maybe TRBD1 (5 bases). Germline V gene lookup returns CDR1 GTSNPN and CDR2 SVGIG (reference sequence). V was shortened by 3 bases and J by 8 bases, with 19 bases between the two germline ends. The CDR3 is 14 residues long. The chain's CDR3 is CAWRGEDLPQEAFF. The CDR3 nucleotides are TGTGCCTGGAGAGGGGAGGACCTGCCACAGGAAGCTTTCTTT.

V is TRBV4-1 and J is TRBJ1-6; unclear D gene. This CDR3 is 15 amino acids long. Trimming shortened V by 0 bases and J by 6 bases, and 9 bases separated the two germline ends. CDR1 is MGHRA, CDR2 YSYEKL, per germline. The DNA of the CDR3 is TGCGCCAGCAGCCAAGAGGTTGCGACTAATTCACCCCTCCACTTT. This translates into CASSQEVATNSPLHF.